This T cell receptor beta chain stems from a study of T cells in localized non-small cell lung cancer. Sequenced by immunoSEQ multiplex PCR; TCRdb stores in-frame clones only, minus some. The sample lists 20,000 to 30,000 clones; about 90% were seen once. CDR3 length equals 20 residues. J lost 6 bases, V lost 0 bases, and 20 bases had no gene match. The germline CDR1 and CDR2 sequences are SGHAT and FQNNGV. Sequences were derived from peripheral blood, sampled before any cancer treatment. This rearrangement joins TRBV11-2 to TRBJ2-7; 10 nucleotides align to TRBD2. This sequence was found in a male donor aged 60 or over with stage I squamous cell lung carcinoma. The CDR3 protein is CASSLEGPSGRSPKRVEQYF. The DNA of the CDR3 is TGTGCCAGCAGCTTAGAAGGCCCTAGCGGGAGATCCCCTAAGCGGGTCGAGCAGTACTTC. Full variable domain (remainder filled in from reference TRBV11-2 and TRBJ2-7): EAGVAQSPRYKIIEKRQSVAFWCNPISGHATLYWYQQILGQGPKLLIQFQNNGVVDDSQLPKDRFSAERLKGVDSTLKIQPAKLEDSAVYLCASSLEGPSGRSPKRVEQYFGPGTRLTVT.